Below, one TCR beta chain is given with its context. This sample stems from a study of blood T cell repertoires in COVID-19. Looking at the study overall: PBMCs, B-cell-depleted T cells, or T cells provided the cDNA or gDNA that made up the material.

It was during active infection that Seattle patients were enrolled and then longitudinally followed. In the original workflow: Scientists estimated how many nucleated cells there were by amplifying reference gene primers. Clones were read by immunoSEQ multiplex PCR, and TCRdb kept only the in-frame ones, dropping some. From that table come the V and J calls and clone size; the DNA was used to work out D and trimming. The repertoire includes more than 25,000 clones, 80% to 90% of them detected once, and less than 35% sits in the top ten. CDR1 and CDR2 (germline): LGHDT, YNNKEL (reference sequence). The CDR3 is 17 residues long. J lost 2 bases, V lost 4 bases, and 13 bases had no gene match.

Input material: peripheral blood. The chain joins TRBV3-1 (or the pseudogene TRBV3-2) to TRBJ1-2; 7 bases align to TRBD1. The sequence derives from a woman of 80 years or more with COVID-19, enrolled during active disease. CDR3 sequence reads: CASSLRDRPLQNYGYTF. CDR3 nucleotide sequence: TGTGCCAGCAGCCTCCGGGACAGACCCCTCCAAAACTATGGCTACACCTTC.